Sequencing of this TCR beta chain was carried out in a study of cytotoxic CD8 clonotypes in ibrutinib-treated CLL. Study overall: Averaging across samples gave about 230,000 productive templates and tens of thousands of productive rearrangements. Findings and caveats of the study: An increase in clonality occurred at ibrutinib response, followed by a return toward baseline at progression.

As for this clone: Its antigen remains unknown. In the same sample, other DNA sequences code for this CDR3.

The data were produced by immunoSEQ multiplex PCR, yet TCRdb's version contains in-frame clones alone and is incomplete. The sample lists about 150,000 clones; 79% were seen once. Germline lookup yields CDR1 GTSNPN and CDR2 SVGIG (reference sequence). V shed 5 bases and J shed 4 bases, with 9 bases lying between them. The CDR3 runs to 12 residues. This sequence originates from a human donor with chronic lymphocytic leukemia. The sequenced sample was PBMCs, obtained after 12 months of ibrutinib treatment. V is TRBV30 and J is TRBJ1-5; D possibly corresponds to TRBD1 (6 bases). CDR3 in amino acids: CAWGTGNQPQHF. The CDR3, as DNA: TGTGCCTGGGGTACAGGGAATCAGCCCCAGCATTTT. Combining the CDR3 with reference TRBV30 and TRBJ1-5 gives the whole variable domain SQTIHQWPATLVQPVGSPLSLECTVEGTSNPNLYWYRQAAGRGLQLLFYSVGIGQISSEVPQNLSASRPQDRQFILSSKKLLLSDSGFYLCAWGTGNQPQHFGDGTRLSIL.